These 8 T cell receptor beta chains were all obtained from the same sample, sequenced in a study of shared clonotypes between healthy human individuals. Profiled with immunoSEQ multiplex PCR; TCRdb holds only in-frame clones, not every one. The sample gives under 1,100,000 clones, roughly 80% of which show up once; approximately 1.5% is in the top ten. Sequencing used memory CD4+ T cells sorted from blood. The sample's subset: CD45RA-negative fraction. The receptors here all came from a young man in good health.

The chain recombines TRBV29-1 with TRBJ2-7, with a weak D call TRBD1 (6 bases). Germline CDR1 SQVTM, CDR2 ANQGSEA. V shed 4 bases and J shed 0 bases, with 19 bases lying between them. The CDR3 covers 16 residues. For the CDR3, the DNA is TGCAGCGTTGTCGGGACACTTAAAACGAACTCCTACGAGCAGTACTTC. Translating it yields CSVVGTLKTNSYEQYF.

V usage is TRBV18 and J usage is TRBJ2-7, with 7 bases fitting TRBD1. Germline CDR1 reads KGHSH; CDR2 reads LQKENI. The CDR3 is 14 residues long. The V and J ends lost 0 bases and 2 bases, in that order; junction bases with no gene match: 1. CDR3 nucleotides: TGTGCCAGCTCACCACCCGGGACAGCCTACGAGCAGTACTTC. Its translation is CASSPPGTAYEQYF.

A word on this clone: One junction end disagrees with the germline gene, perhaps due to a read error. CDR3 region: CASSKEPQLEAFF. The CDR3 DNA sequence: TGCGCCAGCAGCAAAGAGCCACAGCTTGAAGCTTTCTTT. The V gene is TRBV4-1, the J gene TRBJ1-1, with D uncertain. The CDR3 has 13 residues. Germline V CDR1 and CDR2: MGHRA, YSYEKL.

This clone was recorded a few times. The chain links TRBV30 to TRBJ1-6, with a weak D call TRBD1 (6 bases). Trimming took 1 base from V and 5 from J, leaving 6 bases between them. The CDR3 is 13 amino acids. Per the germline V gene, CDR1 is GTSNPN and CDR2 is SVGIG (reference sequence). As DNA, the CDR3 is TGTGCCTGGAGTGGACAGGATAATTCACCCCTCCACTTT. It translates to CAWSGQDNSPLHF.

This clone was seen a handful of times. Different DNA sequences within this sample yield the same CDR3. The genes are TRBV18 and TRBJ1-1; D may be TRBD1 (6 bases). V was clipped by 2 bases and J by 0 bases, with 10 bases between them. The CDR3 spans 15 residues. Per germline, CDR1 KGHSH and CDR2 LQKENI. CDR3: CASSPTDSMNTEAFF. The CDR3 DNA follows: TGTGCCAGCTCACCAACGGACAGTATGAACACTGAAGCTTTCTTT.

The table lists this clone with a few counts. The chain combines TRBV19 with TRBJ1-1; D is possibly TRBD1 (6 bases). CDR1 is LNHDA and CDR2 is SQIVND in the germline V gene (reference sequence). The CDR3 totals 12 residues. V shed 1 base and J shed 10 bases, with 10 bases lying between them. The chain's CDR3 is CASSIGPGAAFF. The DNA for the CDR3 is TGTGCCAGTAGTATAGGTCCAGGGGCAGCTTTCTTT.

The chain joins TRBV7-9 to TRBJ2-2; 7 nucleotides line up with TRBD1. Germline CDR1 reads SEHNR; CDR2 reads FQNEAQ (reference sequence). Trimming took 5 bases from V and 3 from J; bases not matched to a gene: 9. The CDR3 spans 16 residues. The CDR3 DNA sequence: TGTGCCAGCAGCCCCCCCGGGACAGCCTACACCGGGGAGCTGTTTTTT. It codes for CASSPPGTAYTGELFF.

V gene TRBV28 combines with J gene TRBJ1-2; the D gene is possibly TRBD1 (6 bases). From germline, CDR1 is MDHEN and CDR2 SYDVKM. Between the trimmed V and J ends, which lost 2 bases and 2 bases, there was a span of 15 bases. This CDR3 spans 16 amino acids. CDR3 sequence: CASSLRGAQGNYGYTF. CDR3 DNA: TGTGCCAGCAGTTTAAGGGGCGCTCAGGGGAACTATGGCTACACCTTC.